These 18 T cell receptor beta chains share one sample of origin, sequenced in a study of blood T cell repertoires in COVID-19. Assay: immunoSEQ multiplex PCR; the TCRdb copy retains only in-frame clones and omits some. The sample has a few hundred thousand clones; around 88% are singletons. The sample was PBMCs or T cells enriched from blood (not recorded which). These TCRs come from a middle-aged woman with acute COVID-19.

A single count supports this clone. This chain connects TRBV4-1 to TRBJ1-1; perhaps TRBD1 as D (6 bases). V dropped 0 bases and J dropped 1 base, with 15 bases sitting between them. This CDR3 comprises 17 residues. Germline V gene sequence: CDR1 MGHRA, CDR2 YSYEKL. The CDR3 sequence is CASSQDPLGTTNTEAFF. The CDR3 DNA reads as TGCGCCAGCAGCCAAGACCCCTTGGGGACAACGAACACTGAAGCTTTCTTT.

The rearrangement links TRBV9 to TRBJ1-4, with 9 bases lining up with TRBD1. J lost 4 bases, V lost 3 bases, and 4 bases had no gene match. Germline values: CDR1 SGDLS, CDR2 YYNGEE. This CDR3 spans 15 amino acids. CDR3 in DNA: TGTGCCAGCAGCGCCCAGACAGGGGGTAATGAAAAACTGTTTTTT. Translation gives CASSAQTGGNEKLFF.

V gene TRBV2 combines with J gene TRBJ1-2; TRBD1 is a possible D gene (5 bases). Trimming cost V 6 bases and J 8 bases, with 16 bases left between them. The CDR3 contains 13 residues. CDR1 SNHLY and CDR2 FYNNEI come from the germline V gene. CDR3 nucleotides: TGTGCCAGCAGGGGTGACAGCGCGGCGGGCTACACCTTC. This sequence encodes CASRGDSAAGYTF.

V gene TRBV14 combines with J gene TRBJ1-1; D gene unclear. This CDR3 is 16 amino acids long. The germline gives CDR1 SGHDN, CDR2 FVKESK. The V and J ends lost 0 bases and 5 bases respectively, with 16 bases between them. CDR3 in DNA: TGTGCCAGCAGCCAAGACCTCGGAGGGAGATGGACTGAAGCTTTCTTT. This gives the protein CASSQDLGGRWTEAFF.

This chain connects TRBV11-2 to TRBJ1-2; D ambiguous. The CDR3 runs 14 residues. Looked up from germline, CDR1 is SGHAT and CDR2 is FQNNGV. The V end was cut by 1 base, the J end by 4 bases, with 10 bases between. The DNA for the CDR3 is TGTGCCAGCAGCTTAGCAGGCAGAGCCTATGGCTACACCTTC. It codes for CASSLAGRAYGYTF.

This chain joins TRBV15 and TRBJ2-7; TRBD1 matches at 7 bases. Germline V gene sequence: CDR1 LNHNV, CDR2 YYDKDF (reference sequence). V gave up 5 bases and J gave up 4 bases; unmatched junction bases: 11. This CDR3 has 15 amino acids. The CDR3 nucleotides read TGTGCCACCAGCTCCCGGACAGGCCAGTTATACGAGCAGTACGTC. Translation: CATSSRTGQLYEQYV.

The CDR3 DNA reads TGTGCCACCAGTGATGATACATCAGATACGCAGTATTTT. This translates into CATSDDTSDTQYF. The chain links TRBV24-1 to TRBJ2-3; D gene ambiguous. Deletions cut 3 bases from V and 4 bases from J, with 7 bases between. There are 13 residues in the CDR3. The V gene's germline CDR1 is KGHDR and CDR2 SFDVKD.

This chain uses TRBV2 with TRBJ1-6; D is unclear. V was cut by 8 bases and J by 0 bases, with 5 bases left in between. The CDR3 extends over 13 amino acids. Germline CDR1 reads SNHLY; CDR2 reads FYNNEI. The CDR3 reads CASLGSYNSPLHF. The CDR3 DNA follows: TGTGCCAGCCTCGGCTCCTATAATTCACCCCTCCACTTT. The complete variable domain, with remaining parts taken from reference TRBV2 and TRBJ1-6, reads EPEVTQTPSHQVTQMGQEVILRCVPISNHLYFYWYRQILGQKVEFLVSFYNNEISEKSEIFDDQFSVERPDGSNFTLKIRSTKLEDSAMYFCASLGSYNSPLHFGNGTRLTVT.

This chain connects TRBV27 to TRBJ1-5, with 7 positions matching TRBD1. The J segment lost 6 bases and the V segment lost 6 bases, leaving 14 bases of the junction unmatched. The CDR3 is 16 amino acids. Germline V gene sequence: CDR1 MNHEY, CDR2 SMNVEV (reference sequence). The CDR3 region is CASSPRGQGVSQPQHF. CDR3 sequence (DNA): TGTGCCAGCAGCCCCAGAGGGCAGGGGGTTAGTCAGCCCCAGCATTTT.

The chain is built from TRBV3-1 (or the pseudogene TRBV3-2) and TRBJ1-5; D uncertain. V was shortened by 4 bases and J by 13 bases, with 17 bases between the two germline ends. This CDR3 is built from 13 residues. Germline V CDR1 and CDR2: LGHDT, YNNKEL (reference sequence). Here the CDR3 DNA reads TGTGCCAGCAGCCTAAATCGGGGAGGAAAACAGCATTTT. Translated: CASSLNRGGKQHF.

The V call is TRBV19, the J call TRBJ2-1, with TRBD2 matching 7 bases. CDR3 size: 18 residues. Trimming at V came to 5 bases and at J to 3 bases, leaving 16 bases not matched to a gene. Germline loops: CDR1 LNHDA, CDR2 SQIVND (reference sequence). CDR3 protein: CASSGRSSVTSVYNEQFF. The CDR3 coding sequence is TGTGCCAGTAGTGGAAGGTCGTCCGTTACTAGCGTCTACAATGAGCAGTTCTTC. The full variable domain, its missing parts supplied by reference TRBV19 and TRBJ2-1, is DGGITQSPKYLFRKEGQNVTLSCEQNLNHDAMYWYRQDPGQGLRLIYYSQIVNDFQKGDIAEGYSVSREKKESFPLTVTSAQKNPTAFYLCASSGRSSVTSVYNEQFFGPGTRLTVL.

The chain has TRBV27 and TRBJ1-2, with TRBD1 as a possible D gene (6 bases). Germline V lookup: CDR1 MNHEY, CDR2 SMNVEV (reference sequence). V lost 2 bases and J lost 0, with 10 bases in between. The CDR3 is 15 residues long. CDR3 loop: CASSLIPGANYGYTF. The CDR3 bases are TGTGCCAGCAGTTTAATCCCAGGGGCTAACTATGGCTACACCTTC.

The chain couples TRBV18 to TRBJ1-1; the match to TRBD1 covers 7 bases. The ends lost 3 bases at V and 4 bases at J; junction bases unmatched: 8. Per germline, CDR1 KGHSH and CDR2 LQKENI. The CDR3 length is 15 residues. The DNA of the CDR3 is TGTGCCAGCTCACCGGACACAGGGGTAGGCACTGAAGCTTTCTTT. This translates into CASSPDTGVGTEAFF. Using reference TRBV18 and TRBJ1-1 for the parts outside the CDR3, the full variable domain is NAGVMQNPRHLVRRRGQEARLRCSPMKGHSHVYWYRQLPEEGLKFMVYLQKENIIDESGMPKERFSAEFPKEGPSILRIQQVVRGDSAAYFCASSPDTGVGTEAFFGQGTRLTVV.

The genes are TRBV21-1 and TRBJ2-3; the DNA was not compared with TRBD2, the D call given in the table. TRBV21-1 is labeled a pseudogene. There are 16 residues in the CDR3. CDR3 coding DNA: TGTGCCAGCAGCCTACGGGGCGGGAGGGACTCAGATACGCAGTATTTT. It yields the protein CASSLRGGRDSDTQYF.

J is TRBJ2-2 and V is TRBV6-5; a possible D gene is TRBD2 (6 bases). The germline V and J ends were trimmed by 8 bases and 4 bases, with 14 bases remaining between them. The CDR3 is 14 amino acids. Germline assignment: CDR1 MNHEY and CDR2 SVGAGI. Here the CDR3 DNA reads TGTGCCAGCGCCTCCTCCGGGGGCACCGGGGAGCTGTTTTTT. Translating it yields CASASSGGTGELFF.

The rearrangement joins TRBV7-9 to TRBJ2-2, with TRBD1 as a possible D gene (6 bases). The V end was cut by 2 bases, the J end by 6 bases, with 19 bases between. CDR1 and CDR2 from the germline V gene are SEHNR and FQNEAQ (reference sequence). The CDR3 extends over 17 amino acids. The CDR3 DNA follows: TGTGCCAGCAGCTTAAAGTTTCAGGGGTTGTTCCCCGGGGAGCTGTTTTTT. It is translated as CASSLKFQGLFPGELFF.

The table lists this clone with a count of one. This sequence joins TRBV4-3 and TRBJ2-2; 8 bases are shared with TRBD1. CDR1 is LGHNA and CDR2 is YSLEER in the germline V gene. V shed 3 bases, J shed 5 bases, and the junction held 8 bases outside the gene matches. This CDR3 contains 16 residues. For the CDR3, the DNA is TGCGCCAGCAGCCATTCTAGGACAGGGAGGACCGGGGAGCTGTTTTTT. Its translation is CASSHSRTGRTGELFF.

The J gene is TRBJ2-3, the V gene TRBV7-9, with 12 nucleotides matching TRBD2. The CDR3 covers 16 residues. Trimming removed 5 bases from V and 4 bases from J; junction bases left unmatched: 7. CDR1 and CDR2 (germline): SEHNR, FQNEAQ (reference sequence). Here the CDR3 DNA reads TGTGCCAGCAGCAACCTAGCGGGAGGGTCCCCAGATACGCAGTATTTT. This encodes CASSNLAGGSPDTQYF.